This TCR beta chain emerged from a study of cytomegalovirus exposure and HLA in healthy donors. PCR involved 60 Vbeta and 13 Jbeta primers. The protocol was immunoSEQ multiplex PCR, while the TCRdb copy is restricted to in-frame clones and leaves out a portion. The sample carries around 120,000 clones, 80% to 90% recorded once. This receptor was obtained from a woman aged 40 to 49 in good health and CMV-seropositive. The source material was PBMCs.

The CDR3 DNA reads TGTGCCAGCAGCACCTCGACAAGGAACTATGGCTACACCTTC. It translates to CASSTSTRNYGYTF. V is TRBV7-9 and J is TRBJ1-2; D remains unclear. Trimming stripped 5 bases from V and 2 bases from J, with 12 bases between. This CDR3 is built from 14 residues. Germline-derived CDR1 and CDR2 are SEHNR and FQNEAQ (reference sequence). Full variable domain (rest looked up from reference TRBV7-9 and TRBJ1-2): DTGVSQNPRHKITKRGQNVTFRCDPISEHNRLYWYRQTLGQGPEFLTYFQNEAQLEKSRLLSDRFSAERPKGSFSTLEIQRTEQGDSAMYLCASSTSTRNYGYTFGSGTRLTVV.